This T cell receptor (beta chain) was captured by sequencing in a study of blood T cells in healthy people across ages. Peripheral blood from each donor was collected in a volume of 8 to 10 milliliters. Alongside a J-beta primer mix, a sample-barcoded 5' primer served in a second PCR lasting 7 to 11 cycles. Each cDNA molecule received a tag from a template-switch adaptor that had 12 random nucleotides. Each CDR3 protein gets one entry after TCRdb re-called the 5' RACE reads with MiXCR. The sample lists around 1,000,000 distinct CDR3 sequences, under 30% seen once, with around 0.7% in the top ten. Trimming cost V 7 bases and J 2 bases, with 16 bases left between them. The CDR3 is made up of 14 amino acids. Germline lookup yields CDR1 DFQATT and CDR2 SNEGSKA (reference sequence). These same data were also listed under a study on T cells of mothers and their children. That work adds: No persistent microchimeric T cell clones were detected.

The TCR was taken from a girl aged 2-10 years in good health. The gene calls are TRBV20-1 and TRBJ2-3; weak D call: TRBD2 (6 bases). The material sequenced was blood. The CDR3 spells CSGNRAGTTDTQYF. CDR3 DNA: TGCAGTGGAAATCGGGCGGGAACCACAGATACGCAGTATTTT.